A single sample gave rise to the 21 T cell receptor beta chains below, sequenced in a study of beta chain features in type 1 diabetes. Whole-study findings and limits: In every one of the four CD4+ subsets, TCRB CDR3s were moderately but significantly shorter in Type 1 diabetes patients.

Their recognized antigens are unknown. Reverse transcription of all isolated RNA meant that expressed TCRB transcripts were sequenced. Method: immunoSEQ multiplex PCR; TCRdb's copy keeps in-frame clones and lacks some. The repertoire holds 600,000 to 700,000 clones, with over 10% as singletons. Material for sequencing was naive CD4+ T cells from blood. These receptor sequences come from a man in his thirties or forties with type 1 diabetes.

This chain uses TRBV19 with TRBJ1-2; TRBD1 agrees at 8 bases. Trimming cost V 4 bases and J 0 bases; bases outside gene matches: 7. The CDR3 length is 16 residues. Germline V gives CDR1 LNHDA, CDR2 SQIVND (reference sequence). The CDR3 DNA reads TGTGCCAGTAGTACTGTGACAGGGGAAGCTAACTATGGCTACACCTTC. This encodes CASSTVTGEANYGYTF.

The chain combines TRBV7-2 with TRBJ1-2; 8 positions match TRBD1. This CDR3 is built from 15 residues. CDR1 and CDR2 from the germline V gene are SGHTA and FQGNSA. Trimming took 4 bases from V and 8 from J; bases not matched to a gene: 12. For the CDR3, the DNA is TGTGCCAGCAGCTCAGGGACAGGTTGGACGAGAGGCTACACCTTC. Encoded protein: CASSSGTGWTRGYTF.

This chain links TRBV2 with TRBJ1-5; D remains ambiguous. CDR1 is SNHLY, CDR2 FYNNEI, per germline. This CDR3 has 12 residues. The V end was cut by 6 bases, the J end by 4 bases, with 7 bases between. The CDR3 here is CASRRLNQPQHF. The CDR3 nucleotides are TGTGCCAGCAGAAGACTTAATCAGCCCCAGCATTTT.

This chain joins TRBV7-2 and TRBJ1-6; 9 nucleotides align to TRBD1. V was clipped by 5 bases and J by 7 bases; unmatched bases: 6. CDR3 length: 15 amino acids. Germline CDR1 and CDR2: SGHTA and FQGNSA. CDR3 DNA sequence: TGTGCCAGCAGCACGGGGACAGGGAGGAATTCACCCCTCCACTTT. Protein product: CASSTGTGRNSPLHF. Combining the CDR3 with reference TRBV7-2 and TRBJ1-6 gives the whole variable domain GAGVSQSPSNKVTEKGKDVELRCDPISGHTALYWYRQSLGQGLEFLIYFQGNSAPDKSGLPSDRFSAERTGGSVSTLTIQRTQQEDSAVYLCASSTGTGRNSPLHFGNGTRLTVT.

This clone occurred a few times. The chain has TRBV29-1 and TRBJ1-5, with D possibly TRBD1 on 5 matching bases. The germline V and J ends were trimmed by 6 bases and 6 bases, with 12 bases remaining between them. CDR1 and CDR2 from the germline V gene are SQVTM and ANQGSEA. This CDR3 comprises 12 residues. DNA for the CDR3: TGCAGCGTCGGGGGGGAAGCTCAGCCCCAGCATTTT. Protein product: CSVGGEAQPQHF.

There are a few counts of this clone. The V and J genes are TRBV25-1 and TRBJ1-4; 9 bases fit TRBD1. J was trimmed by 8 bases and V by 4 bases; bases with no gene match: 8. From germline, CDR1 is MGHDK and CDR2 SYGVNS. The length of the CDR3 is 15 residues. The CDR3 bases are TGTGCCAGCAGTGGCTCGGACAGGGGTGGCGAAAAACTGTTTTTT. Protein sequence: CASSGSDRGGEKLFF. The variable domain in full, with the rest retrieved from reference TRBV25-1 and TRBJ1-4, is EADIYQTPRYLVIGTGKKITLECSQTMGHDKMYWYQQDPGMELHLIHYSYGVNSTEKGDLSSESTVSRIRTEHFPLTLESARPSHTSQYLCASSGSDRGGEKLFFGSGTQLSVL.

In this sample, this clone turned up a few times. The rearrangement uses TRBV5-1 and TRBJ2-2, with a tentative D call TRBD1 (6 bases). Germline assignment: CDR1 SGHRS and CDR2 YFSETQ. The CDR3 extends over 15 amino acids. The V end was cut by 3 bases, the J end by 1 base, with 10 bases between. The CDR3 region is CASSYRDKNTGELFF. The CDR3 DNA sequence: TGCGCCAGCAGCTACCGGGACAAGAACACCGGGGAGCTGTTTTTT.

The chain joins TRBV25-1 to TRBJ2-5; no reliable D call. Germline assignment: CDR1 MGHDK and CDR2 SYGVNS. The CDR3 is 13 residues long. V lost 7 bases, J lost 0 bases, and 9 bases lay in between. The CDR3 DNA is TGTGCCAGCACCCCCCAGTACCAAGAGACCCAGTACTTC. Protein: CASTPQYQETQYF.

This clone was seen a few times. This chain links TRBV9 with TRBJ2-7; possibly TRBD1 for D (5 bases). V lost 2 bases and J lost 1, with 10 bases in between. The germline V gene has CDR1 SGDLS and CDR2 YYNGEE. This CDR3 region has 14 residues. The CDR3 reads CASSVQSGSYEQYF. The DNA of the CDR3 is TGTGCCAGCAGCGTTCAGTCAGGGTCCTACGAGCAGTACTTC. The full variable domain, rest sourced from reference TRBV9 and TRBJ2-7, is DSGVTQTPKHLITATGQRVTLRCSPRSGDLSVYWYQQSLDQGLQFLIQYYNGEERAKGNILERFSAQQFPDLHSELNLSSLELGDSALYFCASSVQSGSYEQYFGPGTRLTVT.

This clone was recorded a few times. Other DNA sequences of this sample code for an identical CDR3. CDR3 DNA: TGTGCCAGCAGAACAGGGGCGAACACCGGGGAGCTGTTTTTT. Protein: CASRTGANTGELFF. The chain couples TRBV7-2 to TRBJ2-2, with TRBD1 matching 7 bases. Germline V gene lookup returns CDR1 SGHTA and CDR2 FQGNSA. V dropped 6 bases and J dropped 0; count of bases not matched to a gene: 1. The CDR3 extends over 14 amino acids. The full variable domain, its missing parts supplied by reference TRBV7-2 and TRBJ2-2, is GAGVSQSPSNKVTEKGKDVELRCDPISGHTALYWYRQSLGQGLEFLIYFQGNSAPDKSGLPSDRFSAERTGGSVSTLTIQRTQQEDSAVYLCASRTGANTGELFFGEGSRLTVL.

CDR3 loop: CASSSPSAGSNEQFF. CDR3 DNA sequence: TGTGCCAGCAGCTCGCCTAGTGCCGGCAGCAATGAGCAGTTCTTC. The chain employs TRBV27 and TRBJ2-1; D remains unclear. The V end was cut by 6 bases, the J end by 6 bases, with 18 bases between. CDR3 length: 15 amino acids. Germline loops: CDR1 MNHEY, CDR2 SMNVEV (reference sequence).

This clone has only a few counts. J is TRBJ2-5 and V is TRBV5-6; D is undetermined. This CDR3 is 14 amino acids long. Per the germline V gene, CDR1 is SGHDT and CDR2 is YYEEEE. Trimming removed 1 base from V and 1 base from J, with 8 bases in between. The CDR3 reads CASSLYETQETQYF. The CDR3 DNA reads as TGTGCCAGCAGCTTGTATGAGACCCAAGAGACCCAGTACTTC.

The chain uses TRBV7-2 and TRBJ2-1; the D gene is possibly TRBD2 (7 bases). The germline CDR1 and CDR2 sequences are SGHTA and FQGNSA. This CDR3 is 17 amino acids long. V was shortened by 4 bases and J by 2 bases, with 18 bases between the two germline ends. CDR3 coding DNA: TGTGCCAGCAGCTCCCAACTCCCGGGGGGCCCCTACAATGAGCAGTTCTTC. Translation gives CASSSQLPGGPYNEQFF.

This clone was observed a few times. The chain employs TRBV9 and TRBJ2-5, with D unresolved. The ends were cut back, 2 bases at V and 0 bases at J, with 11 bases in the middle. This CDR3 contains 15 residues. The germline gives CDR1 SGDLS, CDR2 YYNGEE. This CDR3 reads CASSVGIGYQETQYF. The CDR3 nucleotides are TGTGCCAGCAGCGTTGGAATAGGCTACCAAGAGACCCAGTACTTC. Variable domain in full (rest from reference TRBV9 and TRBJ2-5): DSGVTQTPKHLITATGQRVTLRCSPRSGDLSVYWYQQSLDQGLQFLIQYYNGEERAKGNILERFSAQQFPDLHSELNLSSLELGDSALYFCASSVGIGYQETQYFGPGTRLLVL.

This clone was found many times. The chain has TRBV23-1 and TRBJ1-6; D unclear. TRBV23-1 is an ORF for which the function is uncertain. V lost 0 bases and J lost 17, with 5 bases in between. The CDR3 totals 10 residues. The CDR3 region is CASSQSSIHF. The CDR3 region has the DNA TGCGCCAGCAGTCAATCCTCGATCCACTTT.

The chain employs TRBV7-2 and TRBJ1-4, with D possibly being TRBD1 (6 bases). The CDR3 spans 14 residues. V lost 4 bases to trimming and J lost 5 bases, with 11 bases between them. Germline V CDR1 and CDR2: SGHTA, FQGNSA. CDR3 DNA: TGTGCCAGCAGCTCCGGGACATTGAATGAAAAACTGTTTTTT. This codes for CASSSGTLNEKLFF.

This chain joins TRBV2 and TRBJ1-3, with a possible D match to TRBD1 (6 bases). The CDR3 is 15 residues long. CDR1 SNHLY and CDR2 FYNNEI come from the germline V gene. V was pared by 2 bases and J by 0 bases, with 8 bases between. The CDR3 loop reads CASSEQGSSGNTIYF. CDR3 in DNA: TGTGCCAGCAGTGAACAGGGGTCCTCTGGAAACACCATATATTTT.

V and J are TRBV27 and TRBJ1-4; 8 nucleotides agree with TRBD1. Germline CDR1 and CDR2: MNHEY and SMNVEV (reference sequence). V lost 2 bases and J lost 0; bases outside the gene matches: 5. This CDR3 spans 17 amino acids. The CDR3 reads CASSLRTGPATNEKLFF. CDR3 nucleotide sequence: TGTGCCAGCAGTTTAAGGACAGGGCCTGCAACTAATGAAAAACTGTTTTTT. The full variable domain, its missing parts supplied by reference TRBV27 and TRBJ1-4, is EAQVTQNPRYLITVTGKKLTVTCSQNMNHEYMSWYRQDPGLGLRQIYYSMNVEVTDKGDVPEGYKVSRKEKRNFPLILESPSPNQTSLYFCASSLRTGPATNEKLFFGSGTQLSVL.

The genes are TRBV7-2 and TRBJ2-3; D unclear. The ends were cut back, 5 bases at V and 3 bases at J, with 18 bases in the middle. Germline V lookup: CDR1 SGHTA, CDR2 FQGNSA. This CDR3 contains 16 residues. The DNA of the CDR3 is TGTGCCAGCAGCCCCTCCGGATACTATCGGACAGATACGCAGTATTTT. Encoded protein: CASSPSGYYRTDTQYF. The full variable domain, completed using reference TRBV7-2 and TRBJ2-3, is GAGVSQSPSNKVTEKGKDVELRCDPISGHTALYWYRQSLGQGLEFLIYFQGNSAPDKSGLPSDRFSAERTGGSVSTLTIQRTQQEDSAVYLCASSPSGYYRTDTQYFGPGTRLTVL.

The sample holds a few counts of this clone. The chain carries TRBV10-1 and TRBJ2-3; 7 positions match TRBD1. This CDR3 is 13 amino acids long. V dropped 0 bases and J dropped 10; count of bases not matched to a gene: 4. Germline V gene sequence: CDR1 WNHNN, CDR2 SYGVQD (reference sequence). CDR3 in DNA: TGCGCCAGCAGTGAGTCCTACAGGGGTGCGCAGTATTTT. It specifies CASSESYRGAQYF.

On this clone itself: At the DNA level, this CDR3 is encoded by other sequences in the same sample as well. V and J are TRBV9 and TRBJ2-3, with D perhaps matching TRBD1 or TRBD2 (6 bases each). The CDR3 contains 15 residues. Germline CDR1 is SGDLS and CDR2 is YYNGEE. Trimming took off 0 bases at V and 3 bases at J, with 11 bases between the two ends. Written as DNA, the CDR3 is TGTGCCAGCAGCGTAGAAGGGGGGAGGACAGATACGCAGTATTTT. Translation gives CASSVEGGRTDTQYF.